The subject of this entry is one T cell receptor beta chain. It lacks a known antigen. No qualities accompany the bases; no much larger clone lies one base away. V lost 6 bases and J lost 1 base; the stretch between them is 13 bases long. CDR1 and CDR2 were assigned from the germline V gene (reference sequence) as DFQATT and SNEGSKA. The CDR3 numbers 13 residues from cysteine through phenylalanine. The only DNA kept is the CDR3, 39 bases in frame from the first base. Libraries were constructed by PCR. DNA from cultured CD4+ T cells was subjected to TCR sequencing with the Oncomine TCR Beta short-read assay at the Johns Hopkins FTIC core. The QIAamp micro DNA kit was used to extract genomic DNA from the cultured CD4+ T cells. Oncomine TCR Beta libraries made from cultured CD4+ T cells were pooled using unique dual indexes and sequenced on an Illumina iSeq 100. Concerning the study's data processing: Non-productive sequences were removed, and CDR3s not starting with C, not ending with F or W, or shorter than 7 amino acids were discarded. Antigen-specific clonotypes were identified with the MANAFEST web application by comparing peptide-stimulated wells with reference and other culture wells. For a clone to be called positive, the clone needed an FDR below 0.05, an odds ratio above 5, and a productive frequency above 0.1% in at least two of three replicate wells. Cross-reactive clonotypes were defined as significantly expanded in both SARS-CoV-2 spike wells and at least one common cold coronavirus spike condition. Using R version 3.6.1, CDR3 homology was evaluated through Levenshtein distances (stringdist) along with unrooted phylogenetic trees (ape). Using fastp trimming at Q25 and MiXCR clonotype assembly, TCRdb reanalyzed the public sequencing data and kept in-frame beta chains. Duplicate CDR3 protein sequences are folded into a single record with the most common DNA and genes. The V and J calls here are based on TCRdb, not the publication. The sample has about 21,000 distinct CDR3 sequences on record, roughly 51% of them singletons. The top ten hold approximately 10% of the sample.

The sample's treatment or condition label is to be understood as: roughly 11-day PBMC culture with coronavirus spike peptide pools or control peptides (ViraFEST assay). To expand antigen-specific T cells with peptide pools and then pick out the expanded clonotypes through TCR sequencing, the study relied on the ViraFEST assay. The convalescent patients' positive SARS-CoV-2 PCR tests fell between March and December 2020, which was before the Alpha, Beta and Delta variants emerged in the United States. PBMCs were cultured at around 2.2 million per well in IMDM supplemented with roughly 5% human AB serum and approximately 10 IU/ml IL-2, with around 10 ug/ml peptide pools added. On days 3 and 7, half of the culture medium was replaced with fresh IL-2-containing medium. After around 11 days of culture, CD4+ T cells were isolated by negative selection using the EasySep CD4+ T cell isolation kit. PBMCs were separated from whole blood using Ficoll-Paque Plus gradient centrifugation and then either used fresh or cryopreserved at -140C. In general, triplicate wells were set up for every culture condition.

The data stem from a study of vaccination and CD4 T cells after COVID-19 (dated 2022 in TCRdb). The study in broad terms: SARS-CoV-2 positivity had been established in the convalescent patients by nasal swab PCR, and mild disease was recorded in about 9 of these patients and severe disease in one. Post-vaccine blood samples were obtained a median of roughly 75 days after the second vaccine dose, with a range of 14 to 241 days. Participants received two doses of either the Pfizer-BioNTech BNT162b2 vaccine (n=8) or the Moderna mRNA-1273 vaccine (n=2). The convalescent cohort comprised six males and four females, including two Hispanic individuals, seven Caucasians, two Asians and one multiracial person. Control cultures used a CEFX viral epitope pool as positive control, an HIV-1 Nef peptide pool as negative control, or no peptide. In 10 COVID-19 convalescent patients and several infection-naive healthy vaccine recipients, researchers compared the spike-specific CD4+ TCR repertoire from before mRNA vaccination with the repertoire from after. Post-COVID blood samples were collected from convalescent patients a median of approximately 100 days after diagnosis, with a range of about 35 to 180 days. For stimulating the cultures, overlapping spike peptide pools were used, derived from SARS-CoV-2 as well as from the common cold coronaviruses HCoV-NL63, HCoV-OC43 and HCoV-229E.

Summary of the overall study and its limitations: Although the median number of SARS-CoV-2-reactive clonotypes went up from some 23 after infection to about 38 after vaccination, the increase was not significant. The study included relatively few convalescent patients and did not analyze early timepoints after natural infection. In convalescent patients, nearly all vaccine-specific clones (304 of 307) were found to be mono-reactive for SARS-CoV-2 spike rather than cross-reactive with common cold coronaviruses. Among convalescent patients, a median roughly 90% of the SARS-CoV-2-reactive clones seen after vaccination appeared only after vaccination, which suggests priming specific to the vaccine.

The rearranged segments are TRBV20-1 and TRBJ2-7, with a tentative D gene TRBD1 over 6 matching bases. The TCR was taken from a human donor who had recovered from COVID-19. Material: CD4+ T cells from blood, cultured in vitro. The CDR3 reads CSAHADSSYEQYF. The nucleotide sequence is TGCAGTGCCCACGCGGACAGTTCCTACGAGCAGTACTTC.